This entry lists 27 T cell receptor delta chains sequenced from one sample in a study of γδ T cells in repeated Plasmodium falciparum infection. Vgamma9/Vdelta2+ and Vdelta2-negative gammadelta T cells were flow-sorted from PBMC for bulk sequencing. TCRdb repeated clone calling on the multiplex PCR reads with CATT. Of 70,000 to 95,000 delta-chain clones in the sample, 1.4% are singletons; the top ten hold under 9.5%. Source material: gamma-delta T cells from blood. Receptor source: a pool of human donors (malaria-infected and uninfected, not separated).

This clone was picked up a small number of times. TCRdb pairs this DNA with a much larger clone's protein that differs at residue 8, likely a read error; the protein shown was translated from the DNA. The chain joins TRDV2 to TRDJ3; tentatively, D is TRDD3 (5 bases). No J gene is reported in TCRdb; it was inferred here by comparing the DNA with germline. V lost 1 base to trimming and J lost 0 bases, with 9 bases between them. The CDR3 sequence is 17 residues long. The V gene's germline CDR1 is GEAIGNYY and CDR2 EKD. In DNA, the CDR3 is TGTGCCTGTGACACAGGGGAGGGCTCCTGGGACACCCGACAGATGTTTTTC. This codes for CACDTGEGSWDTRQMFF.

Note on this clone: This DNA's translation differs at residue 14 from TCRdb's protein, which comes from a much larger clone; a read error is likely, and the protein shown is translated from the DNA. The chain has TRDV2 and TRDJ1, with TRDD2 matching 8 bases. The J gene, not given by TCRdb, was assigned here from a germline match of the nucleotide sequence. V lost 0 bases to trimming and J lost 0 bases; unmatched junction nucleotides: 20. Germline values: CDR1 GEAIGNYY, CDR2 EKD. The CDR3 runs to 21 residues. Here the CDR3 reads CACDTARTSYHRYHYTDKLIF. As DNA, the CDR3 is TGTGCCTGTGACACCGCGCGGACTTCCTACCATAGGTACCACTACACCGATAAACTCATCTTT.

In this sample, this clone turned up many times. V usage is TRDV1 and J usage is TRDJ1; 10 bases map to TRDD3. Germline V CDR1 and CDR2: TSWWSYY, QGS. V shed 5 bases, J shed 5 bases, and the junction held 11 bases outside the gene matches. This CDR3 region has 16 residues. The CDR3 sequence is CALGNPQLLGDDKLIF. CDR3 nucleotides: TGTGCTCTTGGGAATCCCCAATTACTGGGGGATGATAAACTCATCTTT.

This clone was counted between two and nine times. This DNA's translation differs at residue 21 from TCRdb's protein, which comes from a much larger clone; a read error is likely, and the protein shown is translated from the DNA. V gene TRDV2 combines with J gene TRDJ1, with 11 bases fitting TRDD3. The J gene, left out of TCRdb, was set here by checking the DNA against germline. The CDR3 totals 26 residues. V was clipped by 0 bases and J by 3 bases; unmatched bases: 35. Per the germline V gene, CDR1 is GEAIGNYY and CDR2 is EKD. Here the CDR3 reads CACDTVRPPTGLGGYAVGQYADKLIF. The CDR3 DNA follows: TGTGCCTGTGACACCGTAAGGCCTCCTACTGGGCTTGGGGGATACGCGGTGGGTCAGTACGCCGATAAACTCATCTTT.

This clone was seen many times. V usage is TRDV2 and J usage is TRDJ3; 9 bases map to TRDD3. Losses at the gene ends were 0 bases for V and 0 bases for J; bases not matched to a gene: 11. Germline V gene sequence: CDR1 GEAIGNYY, CDR2 EKD. The CDR3 has 21 amino acids. The CDR3 region is CACDTISTGGKHSWDTRQMFF. The CDR3 DNA reads as TGTGCCTGTGACACCATCTCTACTGGGGGAAAACACTCCTGGGACACCCGACAGATGTTTTTC.

As for this clone: The protein recorded in TCRdb matches a much larger clone and deviates from this DNA's translation at residue 5, suggesting a read error; the protein here is obtained by translating the DNA. The genes are TRDV1 and TRDJ1; D might be TRDD3 (6 bases). The J gene was not available in TCRdb and was assigned here by matching the DNA to germline segments. Trimming left V 4 bases short and J 0 bases short, with 27 bases between. Germline CDR1 TSWWSYY, CDR2 QGS. The CDR3 has 20 residues. The CDR3 region has the DNA TGTGCTCTTGGGGGAAATCCATCCTTGGTGGGGGTTACGTACACCGATAAACTCATCTTT. It encodes CALGGNPSLVGVTYTDKLIF.

About this clone: The TCRdb record carries a much larger clone's protein, which differs from this DNA's translation at residue 3; a read error is the likely cause, and the protein listed here is the DNA translation. The chain links TRDV1 to TRDJ1; the match to TRDD3 covers 10 bases. As TCRdb names no J gene, one was assigned here on the basis of a DNA match to germline. Germline CDR1 is TSWWSYY and CDR2 is QGS. This CDR3 has 25 amino acids. CDR3 loop: CAPGEPWGPILGDLSSLPYTDKLIF. The CDR3, as DNA: TGTGCTCCTGGGGAACCCTGGGGTCCGATACTGGGGGATCTTTCTTCACTCCCGTACACCGATAAACTCATCTTT.

This clone was recorded a few times. TCRdb's entry gives the protein of a much larger clone, which mismatches this DNA's translation at residue 11, likely from a read error; the protein reported here is translated from the DNA. V usage is TRDV2 and J usage is TRDJ1; 7 nucleotides align to TRDD3. Germline trimming cut 3 bases from V and 1 base from J; bases unmatched to any gene: 13. From germline, CDR1 is GEAIGNYY and CDR2 EKD. The CDR3 has 17 residues. CDR3 protein: CACDGLTGVACTDKLIF. In DNA form, the CDR3 reads TGTGCCTGTGACGGGCTTACTGGGGTGGCGTGCACCGATAAACTCATCTTT.

Comments on this clone: The likely explanation is a read error, given a far larger clone one base away. Other nucleotide sequences from this sample produce the same CDR3. The J gene is TRDJ1, the V gene TRDV2, with D possibly being TRDD3 (5 bases). The CDR3 runs to 15 residues. CDR1 GEAIGNYY and CDR2 EKD come from the germline V gene. The CDR3 bases are TGTGCCTGTGACGGGATTTCGATTCGCACCGATAAGCTCATCTTT. Amino acid sequence: CACDGISIRTDKLIF.

Many counts were recorded for this clone. The likely explanation is a read error, given a far larger clone one base away. The chain joins TRDV2 to TRDJ1; 8 bases line up with TRDD3. The germline V gene has CDR1 GEAIGNYY and CDR2 EKD. This CDR3 region has 14 residues. Germline trimming cut 3 bases from V and 3 bases from J; bases unmatched to any gene: 5. CDR3 in DNA: TGTGCCTGTGACCCCTGGGGGACCCCCGATAAACTCATCTTT. Its protein product is CACDPWGTPDKLIF.

This clone has only a few counts. A far larger clone is a single base away, which makes a read error likely. Other DNA sequences in this sample translate to the same CDR3. V gene TRDV1 combines with J gene TRDJ1, with D possibly being TRDD2 (5 bases). Germline assignment: CDR1 TSWWSYY and CDR2 QGS. The CDR3 is 22 amino acids. This CDR3 is CALGDYHRPTYDWTGATNKLIF. CDR3 sequence (DNA): TGTGCTCTTGGGGATTACCACCGCCCTACGTACGATTGGACGGGCGCCACCAATAAACTCATCTTT.

About this clone: The protein given by TCRdb reflects a much larger clone and differs at residue 10 from this DNA's translation, likely from a read error; the protein shown is the DNA's translation. The gene calls are TRDV1 and TRDJ1; the match to TRDD3 covers 7 bases. There are 16 residues in the CDR3. CDR1 is TSWWSYY and CDR2 is QGS in the germline V gene. V shed 4 bases and J 1 base; nucleotides not matched to a gene: 9. DNA for the CDR3: TGTGCTCTTGGGGGCGTAAAGGGGGATGTCACCGATAAACTCATCTTT. It translates to CALGGVKGDVTDKLIF.

The sample holds a few counts of this clone. The protein recorded in TCRdb matches a much larger clone and deviates from this DNA's translation at residue 12, suggesting a read error; the protein here is obtained by translating the DNA. The CDR3 here is CAFNPGDTFPTGKLIF. CDR3 coding DNA: TGTGCCTTTAATCCGGGGGATACGTTCCCCACCGGTAAACTCATCTTT. The chain is built from TRDV3 and TRDJ1; 10 positions match TRDD3. CDR1 is TVYSNPD, CDR2 GDNSRS, per germline (reference sequence). The CDR3 runs to 16 residues.

This clone was picked up many times. Other DNA sequences within the sample encode an identical CDR3. The chain recombines TRDV2 with TRDJ2; D gene uncertain. The CDR3 sequence is 11 residues long. Trimming shortened V by 7 bases and J by 6 bases, and 8 bases separated the two germline ends. From germline, CDR1 is GEAIGNYY and CDR2 EKD. As DNA, the CDR3 is TGTGCCTGGGAAGGGGCAGCACAACTCTTCTTT. It is translated as CAWEGAAQLFF.

This clone was picked up many times. The amino acid sequence in TCRdb belongs to a much larger clone and departs from this DNA's translation at residue 14, likely a sequencing read error; the sequence shown is translated from the DNA. The J gene is TRDJ1, the V gene TRDV1, with 7 nucleotides matching TRDD3. CDR3 size: 25 residues. V lost 6 bases and J lost 0; bases outside the gene matches: 37. The germline V gene encodes CDR1 TSWWSYY and CDR2 QGS. The CDR3 sequence is CALGIGWRPPIWGVPEESYTDKLIF. As DNA, the CDR3 is TGTGCTCTTGGAATAGGGTGGCGACCTCCCATCTGGGGGGTACCCGAAGAATCGTACACCGATAAACTCATCTTT.

In this sample, this clone turned up many times. TCRdb's protein and the DNA translation differ at residue 9; the protein here comes from the DNA. This sample also contains other DNA sequences that code for the same CDR3. The chain links TRDV1 to TRDJ1; D unresolved. Per germline, CDR1 TSWWSYY and CDR2 QGS. Between the trimmed V and J ends, which lost 1 base and 3 bases, there was a span of 36 bases. The CDR3 runs 23 residues. This CDR3 reads CALGEPLILRPLPYYRRPDKLIF. The DNA of the CDR3 is TGTGCTCTTGGGGAACCTTTGATTCTCCGTCCGTTGCCATACTACCGTCGTCCCGATAAACTCATCTTT.

Regarding this clone: The TCRdb protein comes from a much larger clone and disagrees with this DNA's translation at residue 19, likely due to a read error; the protein given here is derived from the DNA. This chain links TRDV1 with TRDJ1; 12 bases are shared with TRDD3. As TCRdb names no J gene, one was assigned here on the basis of a DNA match to germline. From germline, CDR1 is TSWWSYY and CDR2 QGS. CDR3 size: 25 residues. V gave up 0 bases and J gave up 4 bases; unmatched junction bases: 30. The CDR3 loop is CALGELTIMGPSSDTGGYTGDKLIF. As DNA, the CDR3 is TGTGCTCTTGGGGAACTAACTATTATGGGGCCTTCCTCGGATACTGGGGGATACACAGGCGATAAACTCATCTTT.

The chain carries TRDV1 and TRDJ1, with TRDD3 matching 8 bases. No J segment appears in TCRdb, so it was assigned here by matching the sequence to germline. Losses at the gene ends were 4 bases for V and 8 bases for J; bases not matched to a gene: 21. Germline loops: CDR1 TSWWSYY, CDR2 QGS. There are 18 residues in the CDR3. The CDR3 DNA reads as TGTGCTCTTGGGGCCCGGGGGGCTACTAGGGGGGATAGTCCGAAACTCATCTTT. Its translation is CALGARGATRGDSPKLIF.

The sample holds a few counts of this clone. It differs at one base from a far larger clone, so likely a read error. Other nucleotide sequences in the sample specify the same CDR3. The chain uses TRDV2 and TRDJ1, with D hard to call. TCRdb carries no J gene annotation; the J gene was assigned here by matching the DNA with germline. Trimming cost V 3 bases and J 1 base, with 17 bases left between them. The germline V gene encodes CDR1 GEAIGNYY and CDR2 EKD. The CDR3 runs to 16 residues. The CDR3 sequence: CACDGVLGQGTDKLIF. In DNA form, the CDR3 reads TGTGCCTGTGACGGCGTACTAGGGCAGGGCACCGATAAACTCATCTTT.

This clone was found a few times. TCRdb assigns this DNA the protein of a much larger clone, which departs from its translation at residue 7; this likely reflects a read error, and the protein shown comes from translating the DNA. The V gene is TRDV1, the J gene TRDJ1; D is undetermined. Trimming left V 2 bases short and J 2 bases short, with 15 bases between. The CDR3 covers 16 residues. Germline loops: CDR1 TSWWSYY, CDR2 QGS. CDR3 sequence (DNA): TGTGCTCTTGGGGAAGAAAAAATCTCTCTTACCGATAAACTCATCTTT. This sequence encodes CALGEEKISLTDKLIF.

Notes on this clone: This likely came from a read error, as a far larger clone is one base away. Other DNA variants within this sample encode the same CDR3. This chain links TRDV1 with TRDJ1; D gene uncertain. TCRdb gives no J gene; it was assigned here by matching the DNA to germline. Germline loops: CDR1 TSWWSYY, CDR2 QGS. The CDR3 spans 16 residues. The CDR3 bases are TGTGCTCTTGGGGAACTACTCCCCCTTTACACAGATAAACTCATCTTT. This codes for CALGELLPLYTDKLIF.

This clone was found many times. TCRdb's protein, taken from a much larger clone, differs from this DNA's translation at residue 10, likely owing to a read error; the protein displayed comes from the DNA. The J gene is TRDJ2, the V gene TRDV2, with 12 bases aligning to TRDD3. Here the J gene came from matching the DNA to germline, since TCRdb omits it. Looked up from germline, CDR1 is GEAIGNYY and CDR2 is EKD. The CDR3 is 14 amino acids. The CDR3, as DNA: TGTGCCTGTGACATACTGGGGGATACAGTACAACTCTTCTTT. Its protein product is CACDILGDTVQLFF.

This clone was counted between two and nine times. The protein held in TCRdb is that of a much larger clone and does not match this DNA's translation at residue 5, likely because of a read error; the protein shown is translated from the DNA. This chain uses TRDV2 with TRDJ1, with 11 bases identical to TRDD3. This CDR3 is 18 amino acids long. The V gene end was trimmed by 3 bases and the J gene end by 4 bases; junction bases not matched to a gene: 15. Germline CDR1 is GEAIGNYY and CDR2 is EKD. CDR3 nucleotides: TGTGCCTGTGACGCCGTTGGCAGTGGTACTGGGGGATACGATAAACTCATCTTT. It is translated as CACDAVGSGTGGYDKLIF.

This clone occurred a few times. The protein recorded in TCRdb matches a much larger clone and deviates from this DNA's translation at residue 9, suggesting a read error; the protein here is obtained by translating the DNA. The chain uses TRDV2 and TRDJ1; possibly TRDD3 for D (6 bases). Here the J gene came from matching the DNA to germline, since TCRdb omits it. CDR1 is GEAIGNYY, CDR2 EKD, per germline. This CDR3 comprises 13 residues. CDR3 DNA: TGTGCCTGTGACCCGATACGCACCGGTAAACTCATCTTT. Its translation: CACDPIRTGKLIF.

This clone was seen a few times. A far larger clone is one nucleotide away, so this likely arose from a read error. The same CDR3 can be traced to other DNA sequences in this sample. The V and J genes are TRDV2 and TRDJ1; 13 bases fit TRDD3. TCRdb carries no J gene annotation; the J gene was assigned here by matching the DNA with germline. The CDR3 has 19 residues. Germline CDR1 reads GEAIGNYY; CDR2 reads EKD. The CDR3 region is CACDTLVLGDTRDTDKLIF. In DNA form, the CDR3 reads TGTGCCTGTGACACCTTAGTACTGGGGGATACGCGGGACACCGACAAACTCATCTTT.

Turning to this clone: The amino acid sequence in TCRdb belongs to a much larger clone and departs from this DNA's translation at residue 8, likely a sequencing read error; the sequence shown is translated from the DNA. The chain couples TRDV1 to TRDJ1; D call uncertain. Germline lookup yields CDR1 TSWWSYY and CDR2 QGS. The CDR3 is made up of 15 amino acids. The CDR3 sequence: CALGAPFLATFKLTF. The CDR3 bases are TGTGCTCTTGGGGCCCCTTTTCTGGCTACGTTTAAACTCACCTTT.

This clone was counted many times. Other nucleotide sequences in the sample specify the same CDR3. In DNA, the CDR3 is TGTGCTCTTGGGGAACGTACTTCACCGTTGTACAACGCAGGAACCGATAAACTCATCTTT. This translates into CALGERTSPLYNAGTDKLIF. The rearrangement links TRDV1 to TRDJ1, with D unclear. The J gene, absent from TCRdb, was called here by matching the DNA to germline. CDR1 and CDR2 (germline): TSWWSYY, QGS. V lost 1 base to trimming and J lost 2 bases, with 26 bases between them. CDR3 size: 20 residues.